This entry is about one T cell receptor beta chain. Its antigen remains unidentified. The data were obtained in a study of T cell repertoires in cytomegalovirus infection. Study overall: HLA-B-restricted CMV epitopes that are well studied were used alongside recently identified HLA-C-restricted ones.

TCRdb passed the reads through MiXCR, listing each CDR3 protein once. The sample includes approximately 910,000 distinct CDR3 sequences, around 30% seen only once; the top ten take over 12%. CDR1 is SGHRS and CDR2 is YFSETQ in the germline V gene. Trimming took 0 bases from V and 3 from J, leaving 14 bases between them. The CDR3 has 16 residues. The starting material was cultured CD8+ T cells from PBMCs, obtained from culture after CMV antigen stimulation. The rearrangement uses TRBV5-1 and TRBJ2-3; D gene uncertain. The source of this sequence is a human donor in good health (CMV status not recorded). Some clones in this sample may be carry-over from other donors' samples. Here the CDR3 DNA reads TGCGCCAGCAGCTTGGCCTGGCACACGATTACAGATACGCAGTATTTT. This sequence encodes CASSLAWHTITDTQYF.